One sample yielded the 8 T cell receptor beta chains listed below, sequenced in a study of blood T cell repertoires in COVID-19. Measured with immunoSEQ multiplex PCR; TCRdb has only the in-frame clones, and not every one. There are some 510,000 clones in the sample; approximately 87% occur only once, and approximately 1.8% lies in the top ten. Sample: PBMCs or T cells enriched from blood (not recorded which). These receptors all stem from a woman between 40 and 55 years old who had recovered from COVID-19.

The chain uses TRBV6-5 and TRBJ2-5, with D perhaps TRBD1 (5 bases). The germline V and J ends were trimmed by 4 bases and 5 bases, with 14 bases remaining between them. This CDR3 is 14 amino acids long. Germline assignment: CDR1 MNHEY and CDR2 SVGAGI. The CDR3 is CASSSQGSWETQYF. Written as DNA, the CDR3 is TGTGCCAGCAGTTCCCAGGGATCCTGGGAGACCCAGTACTTC.

This chain connects TRBV7-9 to TRBJ2-2, with TRBD2 as a possible D gene (6 bases). CDR3 size: 14 residues. V gave up 2 bases and J gave up 3 bases, with 7 bases separating them. Germline lookup yields CDR1 SEHNR and CDR2 FQNEAQ (reference sequence). The CDR3 sequence is CASSLWGDTGELFF. For the CDR3, the DNA is TGTGCCAGCAGCTTATGGGGGGACACCGGGGAGCTGTTTTTT.

This clone has only one observation. V gene TRBV18 combines with J gene TRBJ1-2, with D possibly TRBD1 on 6 matching bases. In germline, CDR1 is KGHSH, CDR2 LQKENI. The CDR3 has 16 residues. V was shortened by 5 bases and J by 3 bases, with 19 bases between the two germline ends. This CDR3 reads CASSGGVGQPDYGYTF. The DNA of the CDR3 is TGTGCCAGCTCAGGGGGGGTCGGACAGCCCGACTATGGCTACACCTTC.

This chain connects TRBV27 to TRBJ2-1, with D hard to call. The germline CDR1 and CDR2 sequences are MNHEY and SMNVEV (reference sequence). CDR3 length: 13 amino acids. V was trimmed by 6 bases and J by 7 bases, leaving 13 bases between them. The CDR3 DNA sequence: TGTGCCAGCAGCTTCAGGCCAGTAAATGAGCAGTTCTTC. Translation gives CASSFRPVNEQFF.

V is TRBV6-5 and J is TRBJ1-2; TRBD1 is a possible D gene (5 bases). V was shortened by 0 bases and J by 1 base, with 9 bases between the two germline ends. CDR3 length: 15 residues. Per germline, CDR1 MNHEY and CDR2 SVGAGI. The DNA for the CDR3 is TGTGCCAGCAGTTACTCGAGAAGGGGTAACTATGGCTACACCTTC. As protein: CASSYSRRGNYGYTF.

This clone was observed a single time. The chain recombines TRBV27 with TRBJ1-1; D uncertain. Germline lookup yields CDR1 MNHEY and CDR2 SMNVEV (reference sequence). The V end lost 2 bases, the J end lost 6 bases, and 7 bases lay between the germline ends. The CDR3 extends over 12 amino acids. The DNA for the CDR3 is TGTGCCAGCAGTTTAGGAGGTGCTGAAGCTTTCTTT. It yields the protein CASSLGGAEAFF.

This chain joins TRBV9 and TRBJ1-2, with D hard to call. Germline lookup yields CDR1 SGDLS and CDR2 YYNGEE. V gave up 0 bases and J gave up 8 bases, with 11 bases separating them. This CDR3 has 13 residues. CDR3 bases: TGTGCCAGCAGCGTAGCTGAGGCGGGCGGCTACACCTTC. Translated, it gives CASSVAEAGGYTF.

This chain joins TRBV4-3 and TRBJ2-7; D is perhaps TRBD1 (5 bases). CDR1 LGHNA and CDR2 YSLEER come from the germline V gene. Trimming stripped 4 bases from V and 0 bases from J, with 13 bases between. The CDR3 has 15 amino acids. CDR3 coding DNA: TGCGCCAGCAGCCCCCGCGCGACAGACTCCTACGAGCAGTACTTC. It encodes CASSPRATDSYEQYF.